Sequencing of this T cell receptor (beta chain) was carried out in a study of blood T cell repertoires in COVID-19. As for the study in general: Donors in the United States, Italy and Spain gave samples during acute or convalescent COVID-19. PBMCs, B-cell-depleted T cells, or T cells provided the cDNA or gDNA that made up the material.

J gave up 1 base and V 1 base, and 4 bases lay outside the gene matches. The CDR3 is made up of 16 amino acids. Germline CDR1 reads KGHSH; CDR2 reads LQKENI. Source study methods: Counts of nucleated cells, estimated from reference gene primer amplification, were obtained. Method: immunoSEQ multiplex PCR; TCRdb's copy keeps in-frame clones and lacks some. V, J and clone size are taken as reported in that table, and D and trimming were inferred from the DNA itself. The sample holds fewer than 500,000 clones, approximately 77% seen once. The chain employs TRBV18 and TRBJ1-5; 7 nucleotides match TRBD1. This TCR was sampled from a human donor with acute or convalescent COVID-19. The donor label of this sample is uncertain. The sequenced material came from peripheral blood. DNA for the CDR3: TGTGCCAGCTCACCACAGGGGGCGACGAGCAATCAGCCCCAGCATTTT. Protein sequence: CASSPQGATSNQPQHF.